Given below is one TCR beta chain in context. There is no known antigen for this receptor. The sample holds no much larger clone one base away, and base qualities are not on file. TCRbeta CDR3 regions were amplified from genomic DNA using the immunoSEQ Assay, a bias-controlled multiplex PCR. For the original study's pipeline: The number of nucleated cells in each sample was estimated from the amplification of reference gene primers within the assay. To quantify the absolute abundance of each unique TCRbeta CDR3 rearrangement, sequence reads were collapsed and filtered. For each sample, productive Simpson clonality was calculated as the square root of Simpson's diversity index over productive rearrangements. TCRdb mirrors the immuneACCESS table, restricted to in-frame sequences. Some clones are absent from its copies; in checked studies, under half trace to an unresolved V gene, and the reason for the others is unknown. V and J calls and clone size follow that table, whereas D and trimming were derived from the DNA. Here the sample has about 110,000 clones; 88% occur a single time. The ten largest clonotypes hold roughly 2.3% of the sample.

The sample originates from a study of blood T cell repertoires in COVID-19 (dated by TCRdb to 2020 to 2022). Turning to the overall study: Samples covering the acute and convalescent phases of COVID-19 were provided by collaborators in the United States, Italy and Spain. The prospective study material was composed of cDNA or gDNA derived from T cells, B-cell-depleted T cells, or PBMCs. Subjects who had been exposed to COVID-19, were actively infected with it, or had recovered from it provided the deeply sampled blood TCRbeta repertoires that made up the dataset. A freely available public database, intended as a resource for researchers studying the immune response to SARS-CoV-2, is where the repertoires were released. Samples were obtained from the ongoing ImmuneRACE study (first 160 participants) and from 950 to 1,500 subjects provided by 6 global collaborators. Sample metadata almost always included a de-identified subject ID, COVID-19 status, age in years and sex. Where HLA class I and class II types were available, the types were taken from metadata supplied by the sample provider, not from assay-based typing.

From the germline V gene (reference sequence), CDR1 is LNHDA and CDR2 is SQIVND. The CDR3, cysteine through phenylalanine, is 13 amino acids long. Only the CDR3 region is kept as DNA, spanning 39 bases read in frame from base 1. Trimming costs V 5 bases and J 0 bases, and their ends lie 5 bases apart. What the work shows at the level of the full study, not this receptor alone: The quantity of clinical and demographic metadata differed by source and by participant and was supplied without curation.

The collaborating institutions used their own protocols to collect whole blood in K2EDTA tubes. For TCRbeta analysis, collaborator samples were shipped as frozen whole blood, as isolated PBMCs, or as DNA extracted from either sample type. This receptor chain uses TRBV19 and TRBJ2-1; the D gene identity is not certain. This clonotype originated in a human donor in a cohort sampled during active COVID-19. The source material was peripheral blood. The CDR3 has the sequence CASSFSSYNEQFF. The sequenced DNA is TGTGCCAGTAGTTTCAGCTCCTACAATGAGCAGTTCTTC.